This T cell receptor (beta chain) originates from a study of T-cell reconstitution after alpha-beta-depleted transplantation in children listed by TCRdb under 2016. For context, the study as a whole: The study quantitatively tracked T-cell immune reconstitution after TCRalphabeta/CD19-depleted allogeneic hematopoietic cell transplantation in children using TCR repertoire profiling. Overall study outcomes, separate from this receptor: The apparently early recovery of alphabetaT-cell counts about two months after transplant reportedly depended on only several hundred rapidly expanded clones that came from non-depleted graft cells. In some patients, the high TCRbeta diversity seen at day 60 was put down to recipient T cells and intrathymic progenitors that had survived conditioning. Over the following months the frequencies of hyperexpanded clones went down, and after one year T-cell counts and TCRbeta diversity were mostly credited to newly produced T cells.

Library prep was done by PCR. The sequencer was an Illumina HiSeq 2500. TCR library preparation used molecular barcoding, with unique molecular identifiers applied to normalize quantification of the TCRbeta repertoire. TCRdb took the public reads, trimmed them with fastp at Q25, ran MiXCR for clone calling and kept in-frame beta chains. For every CDR3 protein sequence, its rows merge into one entry that carries the most common genes and DNA. A total of a few hundred thousand distinct CDR3 sequences appear in this sample, 20% to 30% of them only once. The leading ten clones occupy just over 35% of the sample. Regarding this clonotype: Its recognized antigen is unknown. Base qualities are not provided; no much larger clone lies one nucleotide away.

According to the study, the label for this sample's treatment or condition signals: allogeneic hematopoietic cell transplantation with graft depleted of TCRalphabeta T cells and CD19 B cells. TCRalphabeta/CD19-depleted allogeneic hematopoietic cell grafts were given to the transplant recipients, all of whom were children. The sample consisted of PBMCs, taken before TCRalphabeta/CD19-depleted stem cell transplant. The sequence came from a boy in the first two years of life with Wiskott-Aldrich syndrome, due to receive a stem cell transplant.

The CDR3 region reads CASSPRGLAGATYNEQFF. In nucleotide form, the sequence is TGCGCCAGCAGCCCGAGAGGGTTAGCGGGAGCCACTTACAATGAGCAGTTCTTC. The sequence links TRBV5-1 to TRBJ2-1; the junction holds 9 bases that match TRBD2. The CDR3 goes from the cysteine to the phenylalanine over 18 residues. The read is trimmed to its CDR3 DNA, 54 bases read in frame from base 1. Per the germline V gene, SGHRS is the CDR1 and YFSETQ is the CDR2. V trim: 4 bases; J trim: 4 bases; unmatched bases: 15. Where the CDR3 stops, the reference TRBV5-1 and TRBJ2-1 genes take over; the full variable domain is KAGVTQTPRYLIKTRGQQVTLSCSPISGHRSVSWYQQTPGQGLQFLFEYFSETQRNKGNFPGRFSGRQFSNSRSEMNVSTLELGDSALYLCASSPRGLAGATYNEQFFGPGTRLTVL.